The 31 T cell receptor beta chains given below trace back to one sample, sequenced in a study of early T cells in non-severe SARS-CoV-2 infection. TCRdb reprocessed the 5' RACE reads with MiXCR, giving one entry per CDR3 protein. The sample carries fewer than 60,000 distinct CDR3 sequences, about 4.2% recorded once. Sequencing was done on a sample of whole blood. The receptor set was obtained from an adult who was a healthcare worker with PCR-confirmed SARS-CoV-2 infection or an uninfected control (not recorded which).

This clonotype was counted between two and nine times. V gene TRBV20-1 combines with J gene TRBJ2-7; 11 bases align to TRBD2. Germline-derived CDR1 and CDR2 are DFQATT and SNEGSKA (reference sequence). The CDR3 has 15 residues. The trim removed 1 base at V and 2 bases at J, leaving 4 bases unmatched. The DNA for the CDR3 is TGCAGTGCTAGAGGGAGTAGCGGGGGGGCCTACGAGCAGTACTTC. Translation gives CSARGSSGGAYEQYF.

This clonotype has at least ten counts. The chain carries TRBV7-9 and TRBJ2-6; TRBD1 agrees at 7 bases. V lost 7 bases, J lost 0 bases, and 9 bases stayed unmatched. The CDR3 is 17 residues long. Germline CDR1 SEHNR, CDR2 FQNEAQ (reference sequence). CDR3 bases: TGTGCCAGCACCCCTCGGACAGGCTACTCTGGGGCCAACGTCCTGACTTTC. This gives the protein CASTPRTGYSGANVLTF. Full variable domain (missing parts from reference TRBV7-9 and TRBJ2-6): DTGVSQNPRHKITKRGQNVTFRCDPISEHNRLYWYRQTLGQGPEFLTYFQNEAQLEKSRLLSDRFSAERPKGSFSTLEIQRTEQGDSAMYLCASTPRTGYSGANVLTFGAGSRLTVL.

The table lists this clonotype with many counts. The chain joins TRBV7-3 to TRBJ2-3; D remains unclear. CDR1 is SGHTA, CDR2 FQGTGA, per germline. The CDR3 is 13 residues long. Trimming pared 1 base from V and 4 bases from J, leaving 6 bases between. In nucleotides, the CDR3 is TGTGCCAGCAGCTTAATTCGCTCAGATACGCAGTATTTT. Encoded protein: CASSLIRSDTQYF.

This clonotype has just a few counts. This sequence joins TRBV20-1 and TRBJ2-1; TRBD2 aligns across 10 bases. Germline V gene data show CDR1 as DFQATT and CDR2 as SNEGSKA (reference sequence). V gave up 4 bases and J gave up 0 bases; unmatched junction bases: 6. The CDR3 is 16 residues long. CDR3 protein: CSATSGGAGSYNEQFF. The CDR3 DNA is TGCAGTGCTACAAGCGGGGGGGCTGGCTCCTACAATGAGCAGTTCTTC.

This clonotype was detected ten times or more. The genes are TRBV12-3 or TRBV12-4 and TRBJ1-1; the D gene is possibly TRBD1 (5 bases). The V gene lost 2 bases and the J gene lost 4 bases, with 11 bases spanning the gap. The CDR3 extends over 14 amino acids. In nucleotides, the CDR3 is TGTGCCAGCAGTTTATTCGGGCAGGGCACTGAAGCTTTCTTT. Protein product: CASSLFGQGTEAFF.

This clonotype was picked up many times. V and J are TRBV12-3 or TRBV12-4 and TRBJ2-6; D gene uncertain. V dropped 3 bases and J dropped 0 bases, with 0 bases sitting between them. CDR3 size: 13 residues. The CDR3 region has the DNA TGTGCCAGCAGTTTCTCTGGGGCCAACGTCCTGACTTTC. This encodes CASSFSGANVLTF.

This clonotype showed up many times. The chain is built from TRBV27 and TRBJ2-7; D is perhaps TRBD1 (5 bases). With 9 bases removed from V and 6 bases from J, the gap between germline ends came to 18 bases. CDR1 MNHEY and CDR2 SMNVEV come from the germline V gene (reference sequence). CDR3 length equals 13 residues. The CDR3 DNA is TGTGCCAGTGGTATGGGGCTCAAGTCCGAGCAGTACTTC. This gives the protein CASGMGLKSEQYF.

The sample holds many counts of this clonotype. The CDR3 DNA reads as TGTGCCAGCAGTGTCCCATCTCCTTACAATGAGCAGTTCTTC. It yields the protein CASSVPSPYNEQFF. The chain is built from TRBV6-1 and TRBJ2-1; the D is unclear. There are 14 residues in the CDR3. Trimming removed 4 bases from V and 4 bases from J, with 11 bases in between. Germline V lookup: CDR1 MNHNS, CDR2 SASEGT.

Comment on this clonotype: A much larger clone differs from this one at a single base, so this may be a read error. The chain is built from TRBV20-1 and TRBJ2-3; no definite D call. V lost 5 bases, J lost 0 bases, and 9 bases lay in between. CDR1 DFQATT and CDR2 SNEGSKA come from the germline V gene (reference sequence). This CDR3 contains 13 residues. The CDR3 DNA reads TGCAGTGCTCGGCGGAATAGCACAGATACGCAGTATTTT. Its protein product is CSARRNSTDTQYF.

This clonotype was recorded many times. This chain connects TRBV9 to TRBJ2-3; 9 bases align to TRBD2. The CDR3 contains 16 residues. Trimming at V came to 4 bases and at J to 4 bases, leaving 10 bases not matched to a gene. The V gene's germline CDR1 is SGDLS and CDR2 YYNGEE. CDR3 nucleotide sequence: TGTGCCAGCAGCCCGCGGGTGGGACTAGCCGCAGATACGCAGTATTTT. Residues: CASSPRVGLAADTQYF.

There are many counts of this clonotype. The genes are TRBV25-1 and TRBJ2-3, with D possibly TRBD2 on 5 matching bases. Germline loops: CDR1 MGHDK, CDR2 SYGVNS. The CDR3 extends over 14 amino acids. V lost 4 bases and J lost 4, with 12 bases in between. The CDR3 region has the DNA TGTGCCAGCAGTGCCGGGGTATACGCAGATACGCAGTATTTT. Its protein product is CASSAGVYADTQYF.

This clonotype was observed many times. This chain connects TRBV29-1 to TRBJ2-5; a weak D match, TRBD1 (5 bases). The CDR3 is 11 amino acids. V lost 8 bases, J lost 5 bases, and 12 bases lay in between. CDR1 and CDR2 from the germline V gene are SQVTM and ANQGSEA. The CDR3: CSLAQGETQYF. DNA for the CDR3: TGCAGCCTTGCTCAGGGCGAGACCCAGTACTTC.

At least ten counts were recorded for this clonotype. This sequence joins TRBV20-1 and TRBJ2-3, with TRBD1 identical over 9 bases. CDR3 length: 15 amino acids. Germline V gene sequence: CDR1 DFQATT, CDR2 SNEGSKA (reference sequence). Unmatched junction bases numbered 7, after V lost 4 bases and J lost 2 bases. The CDR3 loop is CSATQGASDTDTQYF. CDR3 nucleotide sequence: TGCAGTGCTACACAGGGGGCCTCGGACACAGATACGCAGTATTTT.

This clonotype occurred a few times. The chain recombines TRBV18 with TRBJ1-1, with TRBD1 matching 8 bases. CDR1 is KGHSH, CDR2 LQKENI, per germline. The CDR3 loop spans 16 amino acids. V was pared by 0 bases and J by 1 base, with 4 bases of the junction left unmatched. This chain's CDR3 is CASSPPPGQGNTEAFF. The CDR3 DNA is TGTGCCAGCTCACCACCCCCCGGACAGGGGAACACTGAAGCTTTCTTT.

This chain links TRBV27 with TRBJ2-7; 7 positions match TRBD1. Germline V CDR1 and CDR2: MNHEY, SMNVEV (reference sequence). The CDR3 runs 11 residues. Losses at the gene ends were 8 bases for V and 6 bases for J; bases not matched to a gene: 4. The CDR3 coding sequence is TGTGCCAGCTCCCAGGGGGTCGAGCAGTACTTC. Residues: CASSQGVEQYF.

The chain joins TRBV7-3 to TRBJ2-5; 7 nucleotides match TRBD2. V was clipped by 4 bases and J by 1 base; unmatched bases: 3. Per the germline V gene, CDR1 is SGHTA and CDR2 is FQGTGA. CDR3 length: 14 amino acids. The CDR3 DNA follows: TGTGCCAGCAGCTCGAGCGGGGCCCAAGAGACCCAGTACTTC. Amino acid sequence: CASSSSGAQETQYF. The full variable domain, rest sourced from reference TRBV7-3 and TRBJ2-5, is GAGVSQTPSNKVTEKGKYVELRCDPISGHTALYWYRQSLGQGPEFLIYFQGTGAADDSGLPNDRFFAVRPEGSVSTLKIQRTERGDSAVYLCASSSSGAQETQYFGPGTRLLVL.

This clonotype was seen repeatedly, ten times or more. The J gene is TRBJ2-5, the V gene TRBV20-1; 7 nucleotides line up with TRBD1. CDR1 is DFQATT, CDR2 SNEGSKA, per germline (reference sequence). Unmatched junction bases numbered 15, after V lost 6 bases and J lost 5 bases. The CDR3 is made up of 15 amino acids. The CDR3 DNA sequence: TGCAGTGCAGAAGCCCACAGGGGACGGCGGGAGACCCAGTACTTC. Protein: CSAEAHRGRRETQYF.

This clonotype was detected many times. The gene calls are TRBV7-9 and TRBJ1-2; TRBD1 aligns across 8 bases. Losses at the gene ends were 1 base for V and 4 bases for J; bases not matched to a gene: 2. Germline loops: CDR1 SEHNR, CDR2 FQNEAQ (reference sequence). CDR3 length: 14 residues. CDR3: CASSLVQGGYGYTF. The DNA of the CDR3 is TGTGCCAGCAGCTTAGTACAGGGGGGCTATGGCTACACCTTC. The whole variable domain, filled in from reference TRBV7-9 and TRBJ1-2, reads DTGVSQNPRHKITKRGQNVTFRCDPISEHNRLYWYRQTLGQGPEFLTYFQNEAQLEKSRLLSDRFSAERPKGSFSTLEIQRTEQGDSAMYLCASSLVQGGYGYTFGSGTRLTVV.

The sample holds many counts of this clonotype. The V and J genes are TRBV11-3 and TRBJ2-1, with 11 bases aligning to TRBD2. Germline V gene data show CDR1 as SGHNT and CDR2 as YENEEA. CDR3 size: 16 residues. Unmatched junction bases numbered 3, after V lost 2 bases and J lost 3 bases. The CDR3 nucleotides are TGTGCCAGCAGCTTATCTGGGACTAGCGGCTACAATGAGCAGTTCTTC. It is translated as CASSLSGTSGYNEQFF.

This clonotype was counted at least ten times. The chain recombines TRBV18 with TRBJ2-3; no firm D call. CDR3 length: 16 residues. V shed 6 bases and J shed 2 bases, with 18 bases lying between them. The V gene's germline CDR1 is KGHSH and CDR2 LQKENI. The CDR3 protein is CASSPPDPTFTDTQYF. Written as DNA, the CDR3 is TGTGCCAGCTCCCCTCCGGACCCCACTTTCACAGATACGCAGTATTTT.

This clonotype was seen ten or more times. V and J are TRBV24-1 and TRBJ1-1; TRBD1 matches 10 bases. V lost 4 bases, J lost 6 bases, and 4 bases stayed unmatched. CDR3 length equals 14 residues. Germline CDR1 reads KGHDR; CDR2 reads SFDVKD. The CDR3 coding sequence is TGTGCCACCAGTGACGGACAGGGGGTCTCTGAAGCTTTCTTT. It encodes CATSDGQGVSEAFF.

The chain carries TRBV5-1 and TRBJ1-6; the D is unclear. CDR1 SGHRS and CDR2 YFSETQ come from the germline V gene. This CDR3 has 14 residues. Trimming shortened V by 0 bases and J by 7 bases, and 8 bases separated the two germline ends. CDR3 amino acids: CASSLGLENSPLHF. The CDR3 region has the DNA TGCGCCAGCAGCTTGGGACTCGAGAATTCACCCCTCCACTTT.

This clonotype has at least ten counts. The chain employs TRBV5-5 and TRBJ1-5; D might be TRBD1 (6 bases). The V gene lost 0 bases and the J gene lost 3 bases, with 7 bases spanning the gap. This CDR3 spans 14 amino acids. Germline lookup yields CDR1 SGHKS and CDR2 YYEKEE (reference sequence). The chain's CDR3 is CASSLGQVNQPQHF. The CDR3, as DNA: TGTGCCAGCAGCTTGGGACAGGTCAATCAGCCCCAGCATTTT.

This clonotype was recorded at least ten times. The J gene is TRBJ1-5, the V gene TRBV6-4; no firm D call. CDR3 length: 13 residues. Germline V lookup: CDR1 MRHNA, CDR2 SNTAGT. Deletions cut 4 bases from V and 0 bases from J, with 4 bases between. CDR3 DNA: TGTGCCAGCAGTGTGACTAGCAATCAGCCCCAGCATTTT. Translated, it gives CASSVTSNQPQHF.

Ten or more counts support this clonotype. The gene calls are TRBV7-2 and TRBJ2-6, with no clear D. The CDR3 consists of 15 residues. The germline V gene encodes CDR1 SGHTA and CDR2 FQGNSA. V was shortened by 0 bases and J by 1 base, with 4 bases between the two germline ends. In nucleotides, the CDR3 is TGTGCCAGCAGCTTAGCAGGATCTGGGGCCAACGTCCTGACTTTC. It codes for CASSLAGSGANVLTF.

Ten or more counts support this clonotype. The J gene is TRBJ1-1, the V gene TRBV29-1, with unresolved D. V lost 2 bases and J 1 base, leaving 8 bases between the germline ends. There are 13 residues in the CDR3. Germline loops: CDR1 SQVTM, CDR2 ANQGSEA. This CDR3 reads CSVERGGNTEAFF. The DNA for the CDR3 is TGCAGCGTTGAACGGGGAGGGAACACTGAAGCTTTCTTT.

This clonotype was observed at least ten times. This sequence joins TRBV6-2 or TRBV6-3 and TRBJ2-7; a possible D gene is TRBD2 (6 bases). Trimming took 5 bases from V and 2 from J, leaving 10 bases between them. The CDR3 spans 13 residues. CDR1 and CDR2 from the germline V gene are MNHEY and SVGEGT. DNA of the CDR3: TGTGCCAGCAGTCCACTAGCCACCTACGAGCAGTACTTC. Translating gives CASSPLATYEQYF.

As for this clonotype: Possible read error: a much larger clone is one base away. The genes are TRBV7-6 and TRBJ1-6; 9 bases agree with TRBD1. Germline loops: CDR1 SGHVS, CDR2 FNYEAQ. This CDR3 has 14 amino acids. This CDR3 reads CVSSRTGVNSPLHF. CDR3 sequence (DNA): TGTGTCAGCAGCCGGACAGGGGTCAATTCACCCCTCCACTTT.

The V and J genes are TRBV12-3 or TRBV12-4 and TRBJ1-1, with 9 nucleotides matching TRBD1. The junction had 12 bases not matched to a gene; V was cut back by 7 bases and J by 6 bases. There are 15 residues in the CDR3. The chain's CDR3 is CASIERTGVGAEAFF. CDR3 nucleotide sequence: TGTGCCAGCATCGAACGGACAGGGGTCGGCGCTGAAGCTTTCTTT.

The chain is built from TRBV12-3 or TRBV12-4 and TRBJ2-1; the D gene is possibly TRBD1 (6 bases). Trimming stripped 5 bases from V and 7 bases from J, with 15 bases between. CDR3 length equals 14 residues. The CDR3 protein is CASSRNTGPNEQFF. CDR3 nucleotide sequence: TGTGCCAGCAGTAGAAATACAGGGCCAAATGAGCAGTTCTTC.

This clonotype appeared many times. This sequence joins TRBV20-1 and TRBJ2-7; 10 bases agree with TRBD2. CDR1 and CDR2 from the germline V gene are DFQATT and SNEGSKA (reference sequence). This CDR3 contains 13 residues. The V and J ends lost 3 bases and 2 bases, in that order; junction bases with no gene match: 1. CDR3 amino acids: CSARLAGAYEQYF. The CDR3 nucleotides are TGCAGTGCTAGGCTAGCGGGGGCCTACGAGCAGTACTTC.